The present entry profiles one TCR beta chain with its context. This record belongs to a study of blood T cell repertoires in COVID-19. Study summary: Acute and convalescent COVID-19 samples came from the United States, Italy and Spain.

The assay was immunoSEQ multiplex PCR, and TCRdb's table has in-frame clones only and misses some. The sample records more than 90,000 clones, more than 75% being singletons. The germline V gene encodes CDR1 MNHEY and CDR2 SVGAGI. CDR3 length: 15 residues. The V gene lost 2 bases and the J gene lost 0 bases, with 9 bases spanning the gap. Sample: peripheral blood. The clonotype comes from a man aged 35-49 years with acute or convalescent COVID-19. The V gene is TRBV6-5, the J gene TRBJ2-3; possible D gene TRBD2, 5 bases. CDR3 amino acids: CASSYREHSTDTQYF. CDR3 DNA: TGTGCCAGCAGTTACCGGGAACATAGCACAGATACGCAGTATTTT.